These T cell receptor beta chains were read from a single sample in a study of radiotherapy plus CTLA-4 blockade in lung cancer. The protocol was immunoSEQ multiplex PCR, while the TCRdb copy is restricted to in-frame clones and leaves out a portion. Among 35,000 to 50,000 clones listed, approximately 73% were seen once. Specimen: peripheral blood, collected from a patient treated with radiotherapy plus ipilimumab. These receptors all come from a human donor with non-small cell lung cancer who had a complete response to radiotherapy plus ipilimumab. CDR3s include the opening cysteine and the closing phenylalanine or tryptophan. Each record gives: clone size, D gene, V gene, J gene, CDR3 DNA, CDR3 protein. The D gene is left open where the match is weak. The listing skips clone size in some rows; elsewhere it reads once, few, many or a size class.

clone_size: once; d_call: .; v_call: TRBV19; j_call: TRBJ2-5; cdr3_nt: TGTGCCAGTAGTATAGATGGGCGATCCACCGGGACCCAGTACTTC; cdr3_aa: CASSIDGRSTGTQYF
clone_size: .; d_call: TRBD1; v_call: TRBV28; j_call: TRBJ2-7; cdr3_nt: TGTGCCAGTACGACAGGGAAAACCTACGAGCAGTACTTC; cdr3_aa: CASTTGKTYEQYF
clone_size: .; d_call: TRBD1; v_call: TRBV29-1; j_call: TRBJ2-3; cdr3_nt: TGCAGCGTTTGGACAGGGGGTCCGGATACGCAGTATTTT; cdr3_aa: CSVWTGGPDTQYF
clone_size: .; d_call: .; v_call: TRBV9; j_call: TRBJ1-1; cdr3_nt: TGTGCCAGCAGCGCGCCACCCCTAACTGAAGCTTTCTTT; cdr3_aa: CASSAPPLTEAFF
clone_size: once; d_call: .; v_call: TRBV20-1; j_call: TRBJ1-1; cdr3_nt: TGCAGTGCTAGAGCGGCAGGGCGGGCTTTCTTT; cdr3_aa: CSARAAGRAFF
clone_size: few; d_call: TRBD2; v_call: TRBV5-1; j_call: TRBJ2-1; cdr3_nt: TGCGCCAGCAGCCCGGGACTAGCGGGAGACTCCTACAATGAGCAGTTCTTC; cdr3_aa: CASSPGLAGDSYNEQFF
clone_size: .; d_call: .; v_call: TRBV27; j_call: TRBJ2-7; cdr3_nt: TGTGCCAGCAGTTTCAGGCAGGGGAACGAGCAGTACTTC; cdr3_aa: CASSFRQGNEQYF
clone_size: .; d_call: .; v_call: TRBV7-3; j_call: TRBJ2-1; cdr3_nt: TGTGCCAGCAGCTCCCCAGGTGGGGCTACAAACAATGAGCAGTTCTTC; cdr3_aa: CASSSPGGATNNEQFF
clone_size: once; d_call: TRBD2; v_call: TRBV27; j_call: TRBJ2-4; cdr3_nt: TGTGCCAGCAGCTCTAGCGGGAGAAGTCAAAACATTCAGTACTTC; cdr3_aa: CASSSSGRSQNIQYF
clone_size: .; d_call: .; v_call: TRBV9; j_call: TRBJ1-3; cdr3_nt: TGTGCCAGCAGCGTAAGTGGGGGCATATTCACGCCGGGAACCTTCTCTGGAAACACCATATATTTT; cdr3_aa: CASSVSGGIFTPGTFSGNTIYF
clone_size: .; d_call: .; v_call: TRBV6-1; j_call: TRBJ2-3; cdr3_nt: TGTGCCAGCAGGCTTGGTAGCCGTGCAGATACGCAGTATTTT; cdr3_aa: CASRLGSRADTQYF
clone_size: .; d_call: .; v_call: TRBV27; j_call: TRBJ2-3; cdr3_nt: TGTGCCACCACACGGTACACAGGGAGCACAGATACGCAGTATTTT; cdr3_aa: CATTRYTGSTDTQYF
clone_size: .; d_call: TRBD2; v_call: TRBV7-8; j_call: TRBJ2-5; cdr3_nt: TGTGCCAGCAGCTTAGCGTGGGTTGGGACTAGCGGGGGGAAACTCCAAGAGACCCAGTACTTC; cdr3_aa: CASSLAWVGTSGGKLQETQYF
clone_size: .; d_call: TRBD2; v_call: TRBV6-5; j_call: TRBJ2-5; cdr3_nt: TGTGCCAGCAGTTACGTGCGGGGGGCCCTTGAGACCCAGTACTTC; cdr3_aa: CASSYVRGALETQYF
clone_size: .; d_call: .; v_call: TRBV6-6; j_call: TRBJ1-1; cdr3_nt: TGTGCCAGCAGTTTGTACAGGGATAACACTGAAGCTTTCTTT; cdr3_aa: CASSLYRDNTEAFF
clone_size: .; d_call: TRBD1; v_call: TRBV25-1; j_call: TRBJ1-2; cdr3_nt: TGTGCCAGCGGACAGGGACATGGCTACACCTTC; cdr3_aa: CASGQGHGYTF
clone_size: .; d_call: TRBD1; v_call: TRBV4-3; j_call: TRBJ1-6; cdr3_nt: TGCGCCAGCAGCCAAGAGGCATGGGGGGAAATCGACAGGGGCGGTTCACCCCTCCACTTT; cdr3_aa: CASSQEAWGEIDRGGSPLHF
clone_size: .; d_call: TRBD1; v_call: TRBV28; j_call: TRBJ1-5; cdr3_nt: TGTGCCAGCAGATCCGGACAGGGAGTAGAAAATCAGCCCCAGCATTTT; cdr3_aa: CASRSGQGVENQPQHF
clone_size: few; d_call: .; v_call: TRBV19; j_call: TRBJ2-1; cdr3_nt: TGTGCCAGTAGCGGGACTGGTTTAAGGAATGAGCAGTTCTTC; cdr3_aa: CASSGTGLRNEQFF
clone_size: few; d_call: TRBD2; v_call: TRBV5-4; j_call: TRBJ2-5; cdr3_nt: TGTGCCAGCAGCTTGTCCCTAGCGGGAGTTCGGGAGACCCAGTACTTC; cdr3_aa: CASSLSLAGVRETQYF
clone_size: .; d_call: .; v_call: TRBV7-2; j_call: TRBJ2-7; cdr3_nt: TGTGCCAGCAGCTCACCACGAGACAACTACGAGCAGTACTTC; cdr3_aa: CASSSPRDNYEQYF
clone_size: .; d_call: .; v_call: TRBV25-1; j_call: TRBJ2-5; cdr3_nt: TGTGCCAGCAGTGAATATCGGGGCGGGCAGGGGGGCGAGACCCAGTACTTC; cdr3_aa: CASSEYRGGQGGETQYF
clone_size: .; d_call: TRBD2; v_call: TRBV5-1; j_call: TRBJ2-1; cdr3_nt: TGCGCCAGCAGCTTGGAACAGCGGGAGCTAAATGAGCAGTTCTTC; cdr3_aa: CASSLEQRELNEQFF
clone_size: few; d_call: .; v_call: TRBV18; j_call: TRBJ2-5; cdr3_nt: TGTGCCAGCTCACCCTCTTGGGGCCCACAAGAGACCCAGTACTTC; cdr3_aa: CASSPSWGPQETQYF
clone_size: few; d_call: .; v_call: TRBV4-1; j_call: TRBJ2-7; cdr3_nt: TGCGCCAGCAGCCTCCGGGCGGAAACGGGAGAGCAGTACTTC; cdr3_aa: CASSLRAETGEQYF
clone_size: .; d_call: .; v_call: TRBV15; j_call: TRBJ1-4; cdr3_nt: TGTGCCACCAGCAGAGACGCTACAGGGGAAAAACTGTTTTTT; cdr3_aa: CATSRDATGEKLFF
clone_size: .; d_call: .; v_call: TRBV7-2; j_call: TRBJ1-1; cdr3_nt: TGTGCCAGCAGCTTAGTACAGGGCTATGAAGCTTTCTTT; cdr3_aa: CASSLVQGYEAFF
clone_size: .; d_call: .; v_call: TRBV6-5; j_call: TRBJ2-2; cdr3_nt: TGTGCCAGCAGTCGACAGGTGGACACCGGGGAGCTGTTTTTT; cdr3_aa: CASSRQVDTGELFF
clone_size: .; d_call: TRBD1; v_call: TRBV5-1; j_call: TRBJ1-2; cdr3_nt: TGCGCCAGCAGCCCCGGACAGGTGCTGGGAAGGCATGGCTACACCTTC; cdr3_aa: CASSPGQVLGRHGYTF
clone_size: .; d_call: TRBD1; v_call: TRBV7-2; j_call: TRBJ1-1; cdr3_nt: TGTGCCAGCAGCTTGGGACAGGCTTGGAACACTGAAGCTTTCTTT; cdr3_aa: CASSLGQAWNTEAFF
clone_size: .; d_call: .; v_call: TRBV4-3; j_call: TRBJ2-2; cdr3_nt: TGCGCCAGCAGCCAAGATCGTCCAGCCCGTTTGCGGACCGGGGAGCTGTTTTTT; cdr3_aa: CASSQDRPARLRTGELFF
clone_size: .; d_call: .; v_call: TRBV5-8; j_call: TRBJ1-1; cdr3_nt: TGTGCCAGCAGCCCTCCCCGTAGGGGGTATGGGGACACTGAAGCTTTCTTT; cdr3_aa: CASSPPRRGYGDTEAFF
clone_size: .; d_call: TRBD1; v_call: TRBV7-2; j_call: TRBJ1-5; cdr3_nt: TGTGCCAGCAGCCGCCCTCTAGGACAGGGAATCTCGCGCAATCAGCCCCAGCATTTT; cdr3_aa: CASSRPLGQGISRNQPQHF
clone_size: .; d_call: TRBD1; v_call: TRBV6-6; j_call: TRBJ1-5; cdr3_nt: TGTGCCAGCAGAGGACAGGGGATTGATCAGCCCCAGCATTTT; cdr3_aa: CASRGQGIDQPQHF
clone_size: .; d_call: .; v_call: TRBV28; j_call: TRBJ1-2; cdr3_nt: TGTGCCAGCAGTCCCCCCGACAGGTCGTCGTACGGCTACACCTTC; cdr3_aa: CASSPPDRSSYGYTF
clone_size: .; d_call: TRBD2; v_call: TRBV30; j_call: TRBJ2-2; cdr3_nt: TGTGCCTGGAAGACTAGCGGGACGGCGAACACCGGGGAGCTGTTTTTT; cdr3_aa: CAWKTSGTANTGELFF
clone_size: .; d_call: .; v_call: TRBV11-2; j_call: TRBJ2-7; cdr3_nt: TGTGCCAGCGCCGGGGGCTCCTACGAGCAGTACTTC; cdr3_aa: CASAGGSYEQYF
clone_size: .; d_call: .; v_call: TRBV28; j_call: TRBJ2-3; cdr3_nt: TGTGCCAGCAGTTTATCCACTTACACAGATACGCAGTATTTT; cdr3_aa: CASSLSTYTDTQYF
clone_size: .; d_call: TRBD2; v_call: TRBV9; j_call: TRBJ2-5; cdr3_nt: TGTGCCAGCAGCGTTCAATCCGGGACTAGCGGGAGAGAGACCCAGTACTTC; cdr3_aa: CASSVQSGTSGRETQYF
clone_size: .; d_call: .; v_call: TRBV4-3; j_call: TRBJ1-2; cdr3_nt: TGCGCCAGCAGCCAAGCAAGGGGGTCCTATGGCTACACCTTC; cdr3_aa: CASSQARGSYGYTF
clone_size: once; d_call: .; v_call: TRBV4-1; j_call: TRBJ2-1; cdr3_nt: TGCGCCAGCGAGCCAGGGCAGGGCTCCTACAATGAGCAGTTCTTC; cdr3_aa: CASEPGQGSYNEQFF
clone_size: .; d_call: TRBD1; v_call: TRBV27; j_call: TRBJ2-5; cdr3_nt: TGTGCCAGCAGGCGGACAGGGGTTGGAGAGACCCAGTACTTC; cdr3_aa: CASRRTGVGETQYF
clone_size: .; d_call: .; v_call: TRBV10-3; j_call: TRBJ2-1; cdr3_nt: TGTGCCATCAGTTTTTCCGGCAATGAGCAGTTCTTC; cdr3_aa: CAISFSGNEQFF
clone_size: .; d_call: TRBD1; v_call: TRBV19; j_call: TRBJ1-2; cdr3_nt: TGTGCCAGTAGTCCCCCCCGAGACAGGGTCTATGGCTACACCTTC; cdr3_aa: CASSPPRDRVYGYTF
clone_size: .; d_call: TRBD1; v_call: TRBV6-1; j_call: TRBJ2-7; cdr3_nt: TGTGCCAGCTCCCGGCAGGGGACAGGCTACGAGCAGTACTTC; cdr3_aa: CASSRQGTGYEQYF
clone_size: .; d_call: .; v_call: TRBV10-1; j_call: TRBJ2-7; cdr3_nt: TGCGCCAGCACCCTAGGGAGGAACTCCTACGAGCAGTACTTC; cdr3_aa: CASTLGRNSYEQYF
clone_size: .; d_call: TRBD2; v_call: TRBV2; j_call: TRBJ2-3; cdr3_nt: TGTGCCAGTCCGCCCCGCGGGGGGGTTTCGGATACGCAGTATTTT; cdr3_aa: CASPPRGGVSDTQYF
clone_size: once; d_call: TRBD2; v_call: TRBV10-2; j_call: TRBJ2-7; cdr3_nt: TGCGCCAGCAGTGTGCCTAGCGGGAGGTCCCCCTACGAGCAGTACTTC; cdr3_aa: CASSVPSGRSPYEQYF
clone_size: .; d_call: TRBD2; v_call: TRBV18; j_call: TRBJ2-1; cdr3_nt: TGTGCCAGCTCACCCCGACTAGCGGGAGAAGGCAATGAGCAGTTCTTC; cdr3_aa: CASSPRLAGEGNEQFF
clone_size: .; d_call: .; v_call: TRBV29-1; j_call: TRBJ2-2; cdr3_nt: TGCAGCGCTTTCACCGGGGAGCTGTTTTTT; cdr3_aa: CSAFTGELFF
clone_size: .; d_call: .; v_call: TRBV4-3; j_call: TRBJ1-2; cdr3_nt: TGCGCCAGCAGCCAAGACTCTACAGGCGACTATGGCTACACCTTC; cdr3_aa: CASSQDSTGDYGYTF
clone_size: .; d_call: .; v_call: TRBV6-5; j_call: TRBJ2-6; cdr3_nt: TGTGCCAGCAGTTACACAGGGCTCTCTGGGGCCAACGTCCTGACTTTC; cdr3_aa: CASSYTGLSGANVLTF